This entry lists 22 T cell receptor beta chains sequenced from one sample in a study of CD8 T cells in Susac syndrome. When the RNA was reverse transcribed, random hexamers were used with an input of 0.5 to 1 ug. Using its own MiXCR run on the immunoSEQ multiplex PCR reads, TCRdb lists one record per CDR3 protein. The sample consists of 190,000 or so distinct CDR3 sequences, just under 95% of them appearing once. Sequenced input: CD4+ T cells from PBMCs. The receptors were gathered from a human donor with multiple sclerosis.

V usage is TRBV30 and J usage is TRBJ2-4; the D is unclear. V lost 0 bases and J lost 7, with 10 bases in between. CDR1 is GTSNPN, CDR2 SVGIG, per germline (reference sequence). CDR3 length: 13 residues. The CDR3 spells CAWSVGQRNIQYF. As DNA, the CDR3 is TGTGCCTGGAGTGTTGGGCAGAGGAACATTCAGTACTTC.

The DNA for the CDR3 is TGTGCCAGCAGCCAAGATCCCCAAGAGACCCAGTACTTC. It translates to CASSQDPQETQYF. V gene TRBV14 combines with J gene TRBJ2-5; D unresolved. CDR1 and CDR2 from the germline V gene are SGHDN and FVKESK. Trimming removed 0 bases from V and 1 base from J, with 3 bases in between. The CDR3 has 13 residues.

DNA of the CDR3: TGTGCCAGCAGCGCCCAACCCGGGGCTGAAGCTTTCTTT. It specifies CASSAQPGAEAFF. The chain employs TRBV3-1 and TRBJ1-1; D unresolved. This CDR3 has 13 residues. The germline CDR1 and CDR2 sequences are LGHDT and YNNKEL (reference sequence). V was pared by 5 bases and J by 6 bases, with 13 bases between.

This chain joins TRBV9 and TRBJ2-7; D is unresolved. With 0 bases removed from V and 7 bases from J, the gap between germline ends came to 17 bases. Germline V lookup: CDR1 SGDLS, CDR2 YYNGEE. The CDR3 has 15 amino acids. The CDR3 bases are TGTGCCAGCAGCGTAGGAGGCCTCGACTTGGGAGAGCAGTACTTC. Translated: CASSVGGLDLGEQYF. The full variable domain, in which reference TRBV9 and TRBJ2-7 provide the parts outside the CDR3, is DSGVTQTPKHLITATGQRVTLRCSPRSGDLSVYWYQQSLDQGLQFLIQYYNGEERAKGNILERFSAQQFPDLHSELNLSSLELGDSALYFCASSVGGLDLGEQYFGPGTRLTVT.

This clonotype was recorded only once. This chain joins TRBV28 and TRBJ2-6; 10 bases fit TRBD1. The CDR3 spans 17 residues. The V segment lost 4 bases and the J segment 4 bases; nucleotides outside the gene matches: 7. Germline V gene sequence: CDR1 MDHEN, CDR2 SYDVKM. CDR3 sequence: CASSSQGTGAGANVLTF. CDR3 DNA sequence: TGTGCCAGCAGTTCCCAGGGGACAGGGGCCGGGGCCAACGTCCTGACTTTC.

The chain couples TRBV30 to TRBJ1-6; TRBD1 might be the D (6 bases). This CDR3 comprises 13 residues. The V gene lost 3 bases and the J gene lost 7 bases, with 10 bases spanning the gap. Germline CDR1 and CDR2: GTSNPN and SVGIG (reference sequence). The CDR3 spells CAWRYQGNSPLHF. The CDR3 DNA follows: TGTGCCTGGAGATATCAGGGGAATTCACCCCTCCACTTT.

The CDR3 DNA is TGCAGTGCTGGGGGACAGCTTAACTATGGCTACACCTTC. It encodes CSAGGQLNYGYTF. The chain couples TRBV20-1 to TRBJ1-2, with 7 bases matching TRBD1. This CDR3 region has 13 residues. The germline V gene encodes CDR1 DFQATT and CDR2 SNEGSKA (reference sequence). Trimming removed 5 bases from V and 1 base from J; junction bases left unmatched: 4.

The J gene is TRBJ2-3, the V gene TRBV29-1; either TRBD1 or TRBD2 may fit D (6 bases each). Deletions cut 7 bases from V and 6 bases from J, with 14 bases between. Germline V gene sequence: CDR1 SQVTM, CDR2 ANQGSEA. The CDR3 sequence is 12 residues long. The CDR3 region has the DNA TGCAGCGCCCCGGTGGGGGGCGATACGCAGTATTTT. Translated, it gives CSAPVGGDTQYF.

This clonotype was observed once. V and J are TRBV20-1 and TRBJ2-1; the match to TRBD2 covers 9 bases. Germline CDR1 and CDR2: DFQATT and SNEGSKA (reference sequence). V gave up 1 base and J gave up 7 bases; unmatched junction bases: 8. The CDR3 contains 15 residues. CDR3 bases: TGCAGTGCTAGAGCACCGGCGGGGGGGAGAAATGAGCAGTTCTTC. The encoded protein is CSARAPAGGRNEQFF.

As for this clonotype: Relative to the germline gene, one junction end is altered; a read error may explain this. The chain carries TRBV5-1 and TRBJ2-1; the match to TRBD2 covers 11 bases. The CDR3 consists of 15 residues. From germline, CDR1 is SGHRS and CDR2 YFSETQ. The CDR3 loop reads CASSLTSGGYNEQFF. The CDR3 DNA follows: TGTGCCAGCAGCCTCACTAGCGGGGGATACAATGAGCAGTTCTTC.

This CDR3 is CSASKVLAFYNEQFF. In DNA form, the CDR3 reads TGCAGTGCTAGCAAAGTCCTAGCGTTCTACAATGAGCAGTTCTTC. This chain connects TRBV20-1 to TRBJ2-1; TRBD2 might be the D (6 bases). The V end was cut by 3 bases, the J end by 3 bases, with 15 bases between. Germline V CDR1 and CDR2: DFQATT, SNEGSKA (reference sequence). The CDR3 is 15 residues long.

The chain carries TRBV5-4 and TRBJ1-2; maybe TRBD1 (5 bases). Germline V lookup: CDR1 SGHNT, CDR2 YYREEE (reference sequence). This CDR3 spans 14 amino acids. The V gene lost 4 bases and the J gene lost 4 bases, with 14 bases spanning the gap. The CDR3 region is CASSPGTEGYGYTF. As DNA, the CDR3 is TGTGCCAGCAGCCCCGGGACTGAAGGCTATGGCTACACCTTC. The variable domain in full, with the rest retrieved from reference TRBV5-4 and TRBJ1-2, is ETGVTQSPTHLIKTRGQQVTLRCSSQSGHNTVSWYQQALGQGPQFIFQYYREEENGRGNFPPRFSGLQFPNYSSELNVNALELDDSALYLCASSPGTEGYGYTFGSGTRLTVV.

The chain has TRBV2 and TRBJ2-2; D is uncertain. V was clipped by 4 bases and J by 1 base, with 4 bases between them. CDR1 is SNHLY and CDR2 is FYNNEI in the germline V gene. The CDR3 spans 13 residues. In nucleotides, the CDR3 is TGTGCCAGCAGTGTTGGGAACACCGGGGAGCTGTTTTTT. It specifies CASSVGNTGELFF.

This clonotype was found once. The chain couples TRBV28 to TRBJ2-7, with 8 bases matching TRBD2. Germline assignment: CDR1 MDHEN and CDR2 SYDVKM. This CDR3 region has 15 residues. Trimming at V came to 6 bases and at J to 4 bases, leaving 11 bases not matched to a gene. CDR3 nucleotide sequence: TGTGCCAGCAGCTCCCCGGGGGGGCCTAGGTACGAGCAGTACTTC. Its translation: CASSSPGGPRYEQYF.

This clonotype was counted once. In nucleotides, the CDR3 is TGTGCCAGCATCCAGGGGGCCTGGGGTGGCTACACCTTC. It codes for CASIQGAWGGYTF. This chain uses TRBV12-3 or TRBV12-4 with TRBJ1-2; 8 bases are a match to TRBD1. Germline trimming cut 7 bases from V and 7 bases from J; bases unmatched to any gene: 8. The CDR3 loop spans 13 amino acids.

The chain employs TRBV5-1 and TRBJ1-4; D remains unclear. This CDR3 has 14 residues. Trimming stripped 2 bases from V and 4 bases from J, with 9 bases between. Germline V CDR1 and CDR2: SGHRS, YFSETQ. CDR3 nucleotides: TGCGCCAGCAGCTTCACGAGAGATAATGAAAAACTGTTTTTT. This translates into CASSFTRDNEKLFF.

Here the CDR3 reads CAWNKGQGGETQYF. The CDR3 nucleotides read TGTGCCTGGAACAAGGGACAGGGAGGGGAGACCCAGTACTTC. The genes are TRBV30 and TRBJ2-5, with 9 nucleotides matching TRBD1. Looked up from germline, CDR1 is GTSNPN and CDR2 is SVGIG (reference sequence). V lost 4 bases and J lost 5; bases outside the gene matches: 8. The CDR3 loop spans 14 amino acids.

CDR3 in DNA: TGTGCCAGCAGCGTAGAGCCTGGGTCCAGTAGACCCCTCCACTTT. This gives the protein CASSVEPGSSRPLHF. The genes are TRBV9 and TRBJ1-6; D gene uncertain. V lost 0 bases and J lost 12, with 16 bases in between. Germline V lookup: CDR1 SGDLS, CDR2 YYNGEE. CDR3 size: 15 residues.

The sample holds one count of this clonotype. V usage is TRBV30 and J usage is TRBJ1-1; D gene ambiguous. Germline loops: CDR1 GTSNPN, CDR2 SVGIG (reference sequence). Trimming took 2 bases from V and 4 from J, leaving 11 bases between them. The CDR3 length is 13 residues. CDR3 protein: CAWSPGGSTEAFF. As DNA, the CDR3 is TGTGCCTGGAGTCCGGGAGGGAGCACTGAAGCTTTCTTT.

This chain connects TRBV15 to TRBJ1-5, with TRBD1 as a possible D gene (5 bases). This CDR3 spans 16 amino acids. CDR1 LNHNV and CDR2 YYDKDF come from the germline V gene (reference sequence). V lost 3 bases and J 3 bases, leaving 15 bases between the germline ends. CDR3 sequence reads: CATSRKPGPLNQPQHF. CDR3 nucleotides: TGTGCCACCAGCAGGAAACCGGGACCCCTCAATCAGCCCCAGCATTTT. The full variable domain, completed using reference TRBV15 and TRBJ1-5, is DAMVIQNPRYQVTQFGKPVTLSCSQTLNHNVMYWYQQKSSQAPKLLFHYYDKDFNNEADTPDNFQSRRPNTSFCFLDIRSPGLGDTAMYLCATSRKPGPLNQPQHFGDGTRLSIL.

The gene calls are TRBV29-1 and TRBJ1-1; tentatively, D is TRBD1 (6 bases). The V end lost 4 bases, the J end lost 11 bases, and 26 bases lay between the germline ends. Per germline, CDR1 SQVTM and CDR2 ANQGSEA. CDR3 length: 15 amino acids. For the CDR3, the DNA is TGCAGCGTTGGGGCCCCCGTTACAGGGCTCTTTGGGGCTTTCTTT. Protein: CSVGAPVTGLFGAFF. The full variable domain, with the rest looked up from reference TRBV29-1 and TRBJ1-1, is SAVISQKPSRDICQRGTSLTIQCQVDSQVTMMFWYRQQPGQSLTLIATANQGSEATYESGFVIDKFPISRPNLTFSTLTVSNMSPEDSSIYLCSVGAPVTGLFGAFFGQGTRLTVV.

This sequence joins TRBV6-2 or TRBV6-3 and TRBJ2-1; D unresolved. The CDR3 covers 16 residues. V gave up 10 bases and J gave up 2 bases, with 21 bases separating them. CDR1 MNHEY and CDR2 SVGEGT come from the germline V gene. In nucleotides, the CDR3 is TGTGCCACCACCTTCGGGCGGCCACGGCCCTACAATGAGCAGTTCTTC. This gives the protein CATTFGRPRPYNEQFF.